The 9 T cell receptor beta chains below come from one sample, sequenced in a study of metastatic and nonmetastatic thyroid tumors. Every patient underwent thyroid surgery untreated. TCRdb called clones again from the PCR reads with MiXCR. Altogether tens of thousands of clones are present, 15% being singletons, with the ten largest covering about 3.6%. Sample: blood. The source of these receptors is a female donor with papillary thyroid cancer or a benign thyroid nodule (not recorded which). Some clones in this sample may be carry-over from other donors' samples.

This clone was seen many times. This chain connects TRBV4-3 to TRBJ1-3; a weak D match, TRBD1 (6 bases). Trimming removed 0 bases from V and 2 bases from J, with 11 bases in between. Germline V gene sequence: CDR1 LGHNA, CDR2 YSLEER. There are 16 residues in the CDR3. The CDR3 loop reads CASSQDRAGAGNTIYF. The CDR3 DNA follows: TGCGCCAGCAGCCAAGATAGGGCAGGGGCTGGAAACACCATATATTTT.

By proportion, this clone is medium-sized. The CDR3 here is CASGLHNEQFF. CDR3 coding DNA: TGTGCCAGCGGCCTCCACAATGAGCAGTTCTTC. This chain uses TRBV6-2 or TRBV6-3 with TRBJ2-1, with D unresolved. Germline assignment: CDR1 MNHEY and CDR2 SVGEGT. The CDR3 consists of 11 residues. With 8 bases removed from V and 5 bases from J, the gap between germline ends came to 7 bases.

V is TRBV18 and J is TRBJ2-7; 12 nucleotides agree with TRBD1. The V and J ends lost 4 bases and 5 bases, in that order; junction bases with no gene match: 9. The V gene's germline CDR1 is KGHSH and CDR2 LQKENI. The CDR3 has 16 residues. The CDR3 DNA follows: TGTGCCAGCTCACGCACGTCGGGACAGGGGGCCCACGAGCAGTACTTC. Protein sequence: CASSRTSGQGAHEQYF.

The table lists this clone with many counts. The genes are TRBV20-1 and TRBJ2-7; perhaps D is TRBD1 or TRBD2 (6 bases each). Germline loops: CDR1 DFQATT, CDR2 SNEGSKA (reference sequence). This CDR3 spans 14 amino acids. Trimming cost V 5 bases and J 5 bases, with 19 bases left between them. The CDR3 region has the DNA TGCAGTGCTCCAAACCCCGTGGGGGGCGACGAGCAGTACTTC. Protein: CSAPNPVGGDEQYF.

By frequency in the sample, this clone is medium-sized. DNA for the CDR3: TGTGCCAGCAGTCTTCAGGCGCGGCTTACCTACGAGCAGTACTTC. Translation: CASSLQARLTYEQYF. V and J are TRBV27 and TRBJ2-7; D is uncertain. Trimming took 5 bases from V and 2 from J, leaving 16 bases between them. This CDR3 has 15 residues. Germline CDR1 and CDR2: MNHEY and SMNVEV (reference sequence).

There are many counts of this clone. The junction and the germline gene differ at one end; a read error may be behind it. The CDR3 loop is CASGLGRGLVLF. In DNA form, the CDR3 reads TGTGCTAGTGGTTTGGGACGGGGGCTGGTGCTCTTT. V usage is TRBV12-5 and J usage is TRBJ1-1; D may be TRBD1 (6 bases). The CDR3 length is 12 residues. Germline-derived CDR1 and CDR2 are LGHNT and FRNRAP. The whole variable domain, filled in from reference TRBV12-5 and TRBJ1-1, reads DARVTQTPRHKVTEMGQEVTMRCQPILGHNTVFWYRQTMMQGLELLAYFRNRAPLDDSGMPKDRFSAEMPDATLATLKIQPSEPRDSAVYFCASGLGRGLVLFGQGTRLTVV.

This clone occurred many times. The gene calls are TRBV10-1 and TRBJ2-3; no reliable D call. The V gene's germline CDR1 is WNHNN and CDR2 SYGVQD (reference sequence). Trimming shortened V by 11 bases and J by 6 bases, and 15 bases separated the two germline ends. CDR3 length: 12 residues. CDR3 sequence reads: CAVQESADTQYF. CDR3 nucleotides: TGCGCCGTCCAGGAGTCTGCGGATACGCAGTATTTT.

This clone was observed at least ten times. V gene TRBV29-1 combines with J gene TRBJ1-2, with D uncertain. Germline V gives CDR1 SQVTM, CDR2 ANQGSEA. CDR3 length: 10 amino acids. Trimming pared 6 bases from V and 7 bases from J, leaving 9 bases between. CDR3 DNA sequence: TGCAGCGTAGAGACGGGTGGCTACACCTTC. Its protein product is CSVETGGYTF. The whole variable domain, remainder taken from reference TRBV29-1 and TRBJ1-2, is SAVISQKPSRDICQRGTSLTIQCQVDSQVTMMFWYRQQPGQSLTLIATANQGSEATYESGFVIDKFPISRPNLTFSTLTVSNMSPEDSSIYLCSVETGGYTFGSGTRLTVV.

Only a few counts were recorded for this clone. The chain employs TRBV27 and TRBJ2-5; 7 nucleotides align to TRBD1. The CDR3 has 14 residues. Germline lookup yields CDR1 MNHEY and CDR2 SMNVEV (reference sequence). The DNA for the CDR3 is TGTGCTGGCAACCCGACAGGGCGCCAAGAGACCCAGTACTTC. This translates into CAGNPTGRQETQYF.